This TCR beta chain came from a study of T cell changes during pregnancy in multiple sclerosis. The repertoire was sequenced with immunoSEQ multiplex PCR; TCRdb's copy has only in-frame clones and lacks some. The table lists 20,000 to 30,000 clones, about 88% of them singletons. CDR1 is SEHNR, CDR2 FQNEAQ, per germline (reference sequence). The CDR3 is 15 residues long. Deletions cut 5 bases from V and 1 base from J, with 14 bases between. The gene calls are TRBV7-9 and TRBJ2-5, with a possible D match to TRBD2 (6 bases). Source: CD8+ T cells from peripheral blood mononuclear cells, taken in the third trimester of pregnancy. This TCR was sampled from a female donor in good health, enrolled as a control in a pregnancy study. CDR3 loop: CASSAGGGTQETQYF. The CDR3 DNA is TGTGCCAGCAGCGCCGGCGGCGGGACCCAAGAGACCCAGTACTTC.